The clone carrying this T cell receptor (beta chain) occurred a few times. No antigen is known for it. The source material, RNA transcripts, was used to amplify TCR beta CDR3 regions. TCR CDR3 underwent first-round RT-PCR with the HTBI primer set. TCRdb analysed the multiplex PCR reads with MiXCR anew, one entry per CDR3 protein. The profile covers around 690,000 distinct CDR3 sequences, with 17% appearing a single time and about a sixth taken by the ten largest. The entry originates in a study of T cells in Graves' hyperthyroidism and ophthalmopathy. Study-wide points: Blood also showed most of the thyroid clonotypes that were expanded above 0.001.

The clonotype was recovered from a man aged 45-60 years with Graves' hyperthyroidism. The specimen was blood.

CDR3 in DNA: TGTGCCAGCAGTGGTTCCTTAGGTGGTCAGCCCCAGCATTTT. Translation gives CASSGSLGGQPQHF. The chain is built from TRBV6-1 and TRBJ1-5; D gene unclear. V gave up 4 bases and J gave up 6 bases, with 13 bases separating them. The germline V gene has CDR1 MNHNS and CDR2 SASEGT. The CDR3 spans 14 residues.